Following are 10 T cell receptor beta chains from one sample sequenced in a study of T cell responses to AZD1222 COVID-19 vaccine. The data were produced by immunoSEQ multiplex PCR, yet TCRdb's version contains in-frame clones alone and is incomplete. The profile shows 100,000 to 150,000 clones, approximately 88% of them singletons. The starting material was peripheral blood, obtained on day 0 of AZD1222 vaccination. The source of these receptors is an adult in good health.

The chain is built from TRBV9 and TRBJ2-7; D unresolved. Germline values: CDR1 SGDLS, CDR2 YYNGEE. The CDR3 is made up of 13 amino acids. The V end was cut by 0 bases, the J end by 4 bases, with 8 bases between. DNA for the CDR3: TGTGCCAGCAGCGTAGCTCCCGGTTACGAGCAGTACTTC. Amino acid sequence: CASSVAPGYEQYF.

The chain carries TRBV3-1 (or the pseudogene TRBV3-2) and TRBJ2-5; tentatively, D is TRBD2 (6 bases). This CDR3 spans 16 amino acids. Germline V gene lookup returns CDR1 LGHDT and CDR2 YNNKEL (reference sequence). The V end lost 0 bases, the J end lost 5 bases, and 16 bases lay between the germline ends. The CDR3 region has the DNA TGTGCCAGCAGCCAAGATCTGGCCTCCGGGAGTGAGACCCAGTACTTC. It encodes CASSQDLASGSETQYF.

The J gene is TRBJ2-5, the V gene TRBV6-5; 10 bases match TRBD1. Germline V CDR1 and CDR2: MNHEY, SVGAGI. V shed 4 bases, J shed 4 bases, and the junction held 6 bases outside the gene matches. This CDR3 has 15 amino acids. This CDR3 reads CASSWTGGNGETQYF. CDR3 DNA: TGTGCCAGCAGTTGGACAGGGGGTAACGGAGAGACCCAGTACTTC.

The rearrangement uses TRBV14 and TRBJ2-1; no reliable D call. Germline V gene sequence: CDR1 SGHDN, CDR2 FVKESK. CDR3 length equals 13 residues. V was clipped by 0 bases and J by 9 bases, with 9 bases between them. The CDR3 DNA sequence: TGTGCCAGCAGCCAAGAGTTTGCGAGTGAGCAGTTCTTC. It is translated as CASSQEFASEQFF.

The chain has TRBV7-2 and TRBJ2-5; 8 bases fit TRBD2. The germline gives CDR1 SGHTA, CDR2 FQGNSA. CDR3 length: 14 residues. V shed 7 bases and J 5 bases; nucleotides not matched to a gene: 9. CDR3 DNA: TGTGCCAGCAACCCTTTAGCGGGAAGCGAGACCCAGTACTTC. Amino acids: CASNPLAGSETQYF.

The chain uses TRBV5-6 and TRBJ1-1; 7 nucleotides agree with TRBD1. The V gene's germline CDR1 is SGHDT and CDR2 YYEEEE. The CDR3 totals 15 residues. Trimming removed 4 bases from V and 4 bases from J; junction bases left unmatched: 10. CDR3 DNA: TGTGCCAGCAGCGGAACAGGGGAGGGGAGCACTGAAGCTTTCTTT. Translation gives CASSGTGEGSTEAFF.

The gene calls are TRBV3-1 (or the pseudogene TRBV3-2) and TRBJ2-3; a weak D match, TRBD2 (6 bases). V was pared by 1 base and J by 4 bases, with 9 bases between. The germline V gene has CDR1 LGHDT and CDR2 YNNKEL (reference sequence). There are 14 residues in the CDR3. The CDR3 bases are TGTGCCAGCAGCCAAGTGGGCGGGGCAGATACGCAGTATTTT. Residues: CASSQVGGADTQYF.

The chain combines TRBV19 with TRBJ1-3; D might be TRBD1 (6 bases). This CDR3 contains 16 residues. V lost 3 bases and J 1 base, leaving 13 bases between the germline ends. Germline V gene lookup returns CDR1 LNHDA and CDR2 SQIVND (reference sequence). The CDR3 spells CASSIGQLRSGNTIYF. For the CDR3, the DNA is TGTGCCAGTAGTATTGGACAGCTCCGTTCTGGAAACACCATATATTTT.

This clone was counted a few times. The genes are TRBV25-1 and TRBJ2-7, with 8 bases matching TRBD1. The length of the CDR3 is 16 residues. Germline CDR1 MGHDK, CDR2 SYGVNS. The V and J ends lost 4 bases and 4 bases, in that order; junction bases with no gene match: 12. CDR3 coding DNA: TGTGCCAGCAGTGCTACCGGACAGGGCCTTCCATACGAGCAGTACTTC. Its protein product is CASSATGQGLPYEQYF.

The genes are TRBV6-5 and TRBJ2-1; perhaps TRBD1 as D (6 bases). The germline V gene encodes CDR1 MNHEY and CDR2 SVGAGI. Trimming pared 2 bases from V and 0 bases from J, leaving 11 bases between. CDR3 length equals 16 residues. The CDR3 nucleotides read TGTGCCAGCAGTTACACAGGGTTACCCTCCTACAATGAGCAGTTCTTC. This codes for CASSYTGLPSYNEQFF.